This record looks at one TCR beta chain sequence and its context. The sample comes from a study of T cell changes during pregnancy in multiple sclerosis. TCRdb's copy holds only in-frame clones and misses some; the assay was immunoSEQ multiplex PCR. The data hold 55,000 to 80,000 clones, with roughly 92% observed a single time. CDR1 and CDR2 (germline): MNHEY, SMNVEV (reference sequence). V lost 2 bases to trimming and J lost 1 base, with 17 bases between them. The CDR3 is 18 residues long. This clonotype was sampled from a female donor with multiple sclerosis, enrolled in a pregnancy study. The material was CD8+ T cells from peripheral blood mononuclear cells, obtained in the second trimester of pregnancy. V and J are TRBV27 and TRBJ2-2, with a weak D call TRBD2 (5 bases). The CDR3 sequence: CASSLGSQGAENTGELFF. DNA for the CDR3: TGTGCCAGCAGTTTAGGGTCACAAGGAGCGGAGAACACCGGGGAGCTGTTTTTT.